A single sample gave rise to the 21 T cell receptor beta chains below, sequenced in a study of spatial heterogeneity in lung cancer. TCRdb re-analysed the 5' RACE reads in MiXCR, keeping a single row per CDR3 protein. The repertoire holds 26,000 or so distinct CDR3 sequences, with 9.5% to 15% as singletons. Regarding time point: sample taken at primary tumor resection. Unsorted samples of tumor, nontumor lung or frozen PBMC had their whole RNA sequenced. The material was PBMCs, obtained at surgery. The origin of the receptors is a female donor with early-stage non-small cell lung cancer.

There are many counts of this clonotype. This sequence joins TRBV29-1 and TRBJ2-7; 9 bases fit TRBD1. The CDR3 runs to 13 residues. Germline V gene data show CDR1 as SQVTM and CDR2 as ANQGSEA. J was trimmed by 2 bases and V by 7 bases; bases with no gene match: 6. CDR3 bases: TGCAGCGGGAAAGGGGACAGGGCCTACGAGCAGTACGTC. It codes for CSGKGDRAYEQYV.

This clonotype was seen many times. The V call is TRBV19, the J call TRBJ1-3; D not certain. The CDR3 runs 14 residues. Trimming cost V 7 bases and J 0 bases, with 10 bases left between them. Germline loops: CDR1 LNHDA, CDR2 SQIVND (reference sequence). CDR3 DNA: TGTGCCAGTATGAGAGGGAGCTCTGGAAACACCATATATTTT. Translated, it gives CASMRGSSGNTIYF.

This clonotype appeared many times. The rearrangement links TRBV20-1 to TRBJ2-1; TRBD2 aligns across 10 bases. Germline CDR1 and CDR2: DFQATT and SNEGSKA (reference sequence). This CDR3 region has 16 residues. With V trimmed by 5 bases and J by 3 bases, 10 bases remained unmatched. The CDR3 sequence: CSAAASGSLIYNEQFF. Here the CDR3 DNA reads TGCAGTGCTGCGGCTAGCGGGAGTCTTATCTACAATGAGCAGTTCTTC.

This clonotype was recorded many times. This rearrangement joins TRBV20-1 to TRBJ2-5, with a tentative D call TRBD2 (6 bases). The ends were cut back, 5 bases at V and 4 bases at J, with 14 bases in the middle. The V gene's germline CDR1 is DFQATT and CDR2 SNEGSKA (reference sequence). This CDR3 is 13 amino acids long. For the CDR3, the DNA is TGCAGTGCTCGGTCGGCGGGGATAGAGACCCAGTACTTC. Encoded protein: CSARSAGIETQYF.

This clonotype has at least ten counts. The rearrangement uses TRBV9 and TRBJ1-1, with D possibly matching TRBD1 (5 bases). Germline-derived CDR1 and CDR2 are SGDLS and YYNGEE. This CDR3 has 15 residues. Trimming took off 3 bases at V and 4 bases at J, with 16 bases between the two ends. This CDR3 is CASSASGGSGTEAFF. CDR3 in DNA: TGTGCCAGCAGCGCCAGCGGGGGTTCCGGCACTGAAGCTTTCTTT.

Many counts were recorded for this clonotype. The V call is TRBV20-1, the J call TRBJ2-1, with 8 bases matching TRBD2. Germline V CDR1 and CDR2: DFQATT, SNEGSKA (reference sequence). This CDR3 region has 13 residues. V was clipped by 3 bases and J by 4 bases; unmatched bases: 2. The CDR3 sequence is CSASKRGYNEQFF. In DNA form, the CDR3 reads TGCAGTGCTAGTAAGCGGGGGTACAATGAGCAGTTCTTC.

This clonotype has ten or more counts. The chain links TRBV25-1 to TRBJ2-3; 9 nucleotides agree with TRBD2. The CDR3 is 16 residues long. J lost 8 bases, V lost 6 bases, and 15 bases had no gene match. Germline V gene data show CDR1 as MGHDK and CDR2 as SYGVNS. CDR3 coding DNA: TGTGCCAGCAGGGGGCGGGGTAGCGGGAGAGGGGGTACGCAGTATTTT. This codes for CASRGRGSGRGGTQYF.

This clonotype occurred many times. The chain is built from TRBV7-6 and TRBJ2-5; possibly TRBD1 for D (6 bases). The germline V gene encodes CDR1 SGHVS and CDR2 FNYEAQ. This CDR3 is 13 amino acids long. Trimming shortened V by 6 bases and J by 5 bases, and 13 bases separated the two germline ends. CDR3 in amino acids: CASSYTGMETQYF. The DNA of the CDR3 is TGTGCCAGCAGTTATACAGGGATGGAGACCCAGTACTTC.

The chain recombines TRBV2 with TRBJ2-7, with 8 nucleotides matching TRBD2. The germline V gene has CDR1 SNHLY and CDR2 FYNNEI. V lost 7 bases to trimming and J lost 1 base; unmatched junction nucleotides: 6. This CDR3 is 14 amino acids long. The CDR3 loop reads CASISGTRSYEQYF. DNA for the CDR3: TGTGCCAGCATCTCCGGGACTAGATCCTACGAGCAGTACTTC.

This clonotype was counted many times. The V gene is TRBV14, the J gene TRBJ1-6; no firm D call. With 2 bases removed from V and 4 bases from J, the gap between germline ends came to 3 bases. The CDR3 is 13 residues long. Germline V gene sequence: CDR1 SGHDN, CDR2 FVKESK. The CDR3 DNA sequence: TGTGCCAGCAGCCAACTATATAATTCACCCCTCCACTTT. This encodes CASSQLYNSPLHF.

This clonotype was seen ten or more times. This chain's CDR3 is CASSRDYNEQFF. In DNA form, the CDR3 reads TGCGCCAGCAGCCGCGACTACAATGAGCAGTTCTTC. V and J are TRBV4-1 and TRBJ2-1; no clear D gene. Between the trimmed V and J ends, which lost 4 bases and 3 bases, there was a span of 4 bases. This CDR3 region has 12 residues. CDR1 is MGHRA and CDR2 is YSYEKL in the germline V gene.

At least ten counts were recorded for this clonotype. This chain uses TRBV20-1 with TRBJ2-4; weak D call: TRBD1 (6 bases). Germline V gene sequence: CDR1 DFQATT, CDR2 SNEGSKA (reference sequence). The CDR3 has 14 residues. V was trimmed by 7 bases and J by 2 bases, leaving 15 bases between them. In DNA form, the CDR3 reads TGCAGTGTTGAGGCAGGGGTGACCAAAAACATTCAGTACTTC. Its protein product is CSVEAGVTKNIQYF.

This clonotype showed up just a few times. V is TRBV6-1 and J is TRBJ1-1; D perhaps matches TRBD1 (5 bases). Germline values: CDR1 MNHNS, CDR2 SASEGT. The CDR3 runs to 13 residues. V was clipped by 4 bases and J by 8 bases, with 14 bases between them. The CDR3 here is CASSASGATEAFF. The CDR3 nucleotides are TGTGCCAGCAGTGCTTCCGGGGCAACAGAAGCTTTCTTT.

This clonotype was detected ten times or more. The genes are TRBV6-5 and TRBJ2-2; no clear D. The germline gives CDR1 MNHEY, CDR2 SVGAGI. V gave up 6 bases and J gave up 3 bases, with 5 bases separating them. The CDR3 extends over 12 amino acids. CDR3 nucleotides: TGTGCCAGCAGGGTTTACACCGGGGAGCTGTTTTTT. It codes for CASRVYTGELFF.

This clonotype was seen more than once but under ten times. This chain connects TRBV7-9 to TRBJ2-1; 10 nucleotides line up with TRBD2. Per the germline V gene, CDR1 is SEHNR and CDR2 is FQNEAQ (reference sequence). The CDR3 has 17 amino acids. Trimming cost V 5 bases and J 5 bases; bases outside gene matches: 12. This chain's CDR3 is CASSPAKTSGSDNEQFF. As DNA, the CDR3 is TGTGCCAGCAGCCCGGCCAAGACTAGCGGGTCTGACAATGAGCAGTTCTTC.

This clonotype occurred many times. V is TRBV9 and J is TRBJ1-6; 7 bases map to TRBD1. The CDR3 is 15 amino acids. The trim removed 3 bases at V and 6 bases at J, leaving 6 bases unmatched. From germline, CDR1 is SGDLS and CDR2 YYNGEE. The CDR3 bases are TGTGCCAGCAGCGCAGCCGGGACAGCTAATTCACCCCTCCACTTT. Protein sequence: CASSAAGTANSPLHF.

This clonotype was counted ten times or more. In DNA form, the CDR3 reads TGTGCCAGCTCCGGGACCCTGAGCTCTGGAAACACCATATATTTT. Protein sequence: CASSGTLSSGNTIYF. J is TRBJ1-3 and V is TRBV18, with a possible D match to TRBD1 (5 bases). The CDR3 length is 15 residues. Germline-derived CDR1 and CDR2 are KGHSH and LQKENI. V gave up 6 bases and J gave up 0 bases, with 12 bases separating them. Drawing the rest from reference TRBV18 and TRBJ1-3, the complete variable domain is NAGVMQNPRHLVRRRGQEARLRCSPMKGHSHVYWYRQLPEEGLKFMVYLQKENIIDESGMPKERFSAEFPKEGPSILRIQQVVRGDSAAYFCASSGTLSSGNTIYFGEGSWLTVV.

The J gene is TRBJ2-1, the V gene TRBV7-4; D is undetermined. The CDR3 consists of 13 residues. Germline V lookup: CDR1 SGHVT, CDR2 SQSDAQ. V gave up 2 bases and J gave up 5 bases, with 7 bases separating them. CDR3 sequence (DNA): TGTGCCAGCAGCTTAAGCCAGAACAATGAGCAGTTCTTC. Its translation is CASSLSQNNEQFF.

A few counts support this clonotype. The genes are TRBV11-3 and TRBJ2-1; 9 positions match TRBD2. The ends lost 3 bases at V and 4 bases at J; junction bases unmatched: 10. CDR3 length: 17 amino acids. The germline CDR1 and CDR2 sequences are SGHNT and YENEEA. The chain's CDR3 is CASSFSGSGPRYNEQFF. DNA of the CDR3: TGTGCCAGCAGCTTTAGCGGGAGCGGCCCCCGGTACAATGAGCAGTTCTTC.

This clonotype was counted at least ten times. The chain uses TRBV12-3 or TRBV12-4 and TRBJ2-3; tentatively, D is TRBD2 (5 bases). Trimming took 7 bases from V and 0 from J, leaving 14 bases between them. CDR3 length equals 15 residues. The CDR3 region has the DNA TGTGCCAGCACCCTACTAGAAGAAAGCACAGATACGCAGTATTTT. Translated: CASTLLEESTDTQYF.

The sample holds a few counts of this clonotype. The CDR3 protein is CASSLRTGGTEAFF. The CDR3 region has the DNA TGTGCCAGCAGCCTACGGACAGGGGGCACTGAAGCTTTCTTT. The gene calls are TRBV7-9 and TRBJ1-1; 10 bases map to TRBD1. The germline V gene encodes CDR1 SEHNR and CDR2 FQNEAQ (reference sequence). After removal of 5 bases from V and 4 bases from J, the junction contained 4 bases not matched to a gene. The CDR3 is 14 residues long. The variable domain in full, completed from reference TRBV7-9 and TRBJ1-1, reads DTGVSQNPRHKITKRGQNVTFRCDPISEHNRLYWYRQTLGQGPEFLTYFQNEAQLEKSRLLSDRFSAERPKGSFSTLEIQRTEQGDSAMYLCASSLRTGGTEAFFGQGTRLTVV.